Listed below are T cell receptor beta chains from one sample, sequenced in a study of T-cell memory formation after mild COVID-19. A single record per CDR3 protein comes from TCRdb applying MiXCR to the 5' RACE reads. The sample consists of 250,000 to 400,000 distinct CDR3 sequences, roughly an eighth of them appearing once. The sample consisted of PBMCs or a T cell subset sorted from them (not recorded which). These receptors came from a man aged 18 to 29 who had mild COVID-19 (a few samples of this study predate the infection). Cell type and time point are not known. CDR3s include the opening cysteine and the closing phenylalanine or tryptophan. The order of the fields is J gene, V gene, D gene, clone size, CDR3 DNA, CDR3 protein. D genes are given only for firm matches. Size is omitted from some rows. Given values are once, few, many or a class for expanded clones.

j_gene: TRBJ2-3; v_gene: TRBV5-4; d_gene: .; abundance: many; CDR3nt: TGTGCCAGCAGCGCCAGCACAGATACGCAGTATTTT; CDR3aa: CASSASTDTQYF
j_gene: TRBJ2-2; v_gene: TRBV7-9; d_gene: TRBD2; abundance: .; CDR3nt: TGTGCCAGCAGCTCGGGACTAGCGGCGGTGGGAACCGGGGAGCTGTTTTTT; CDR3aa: CASSSGLAAVGTGELFF
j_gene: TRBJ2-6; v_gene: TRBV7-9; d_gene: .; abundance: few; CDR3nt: TGTGCCAGCAGCTTAGGTAGAGGTGGCGTCCTGACTTTC; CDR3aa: CASSLGRGGVLTF
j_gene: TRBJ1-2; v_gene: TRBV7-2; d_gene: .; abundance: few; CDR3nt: TGTGCCAGCAGCTTACAGGGCCAGGGTGGCTACACCTTC; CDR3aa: CASSLQGQGGYTF
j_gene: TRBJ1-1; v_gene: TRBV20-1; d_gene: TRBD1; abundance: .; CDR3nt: TGCAGTGCGCGGACAGGGGCTGGGGACACTGAAGCTTTCTTT; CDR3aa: CSARTGAGDTEAFF
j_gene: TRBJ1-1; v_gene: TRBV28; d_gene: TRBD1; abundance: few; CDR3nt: TGTGCCAGCAGTTTTTCAGGGGGCCACACTGAAGCTTTCTTT; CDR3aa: CASSFSGGHTEAFF
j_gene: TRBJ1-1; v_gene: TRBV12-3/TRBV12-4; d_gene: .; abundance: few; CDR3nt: TGTGCCAGCAGTAGGGCAGGGCCGACGGCTTTCTTT; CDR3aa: CASSRAGPTAFF
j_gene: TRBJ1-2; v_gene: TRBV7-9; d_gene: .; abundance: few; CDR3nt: TGTGCCAGCAGTTCTCACAGGGACTACACCTTC; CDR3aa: CASSSHRDYTF
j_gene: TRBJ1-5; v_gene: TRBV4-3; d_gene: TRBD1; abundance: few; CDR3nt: TGCGCCAGCAGCCAGAGACAGGGATGGCATGGGCCCCAGCATTTT; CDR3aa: CASSQRQGWHGPQHF
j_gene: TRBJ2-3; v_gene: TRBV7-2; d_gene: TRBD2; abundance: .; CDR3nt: TGTGCCAGCAGCCGCACTGACGGGGGGACCTCTAGCACAGATACGCAGTATTTT; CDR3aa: CASSRTDGGTSSTDTQYF
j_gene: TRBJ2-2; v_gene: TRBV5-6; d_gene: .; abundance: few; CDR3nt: TGTGCCAGCAGCTTGCAGGGGAACACCGGGGAGCTGTTTTTT; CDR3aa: CASSLQGNTGELFF
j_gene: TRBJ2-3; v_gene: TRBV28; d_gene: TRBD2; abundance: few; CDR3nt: TGTGCCAGCAGTCCAGTACCGGGACTAGCTCGCACAGATACGCAGTATTTT; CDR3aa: CASSPVPGLARTDTQYF
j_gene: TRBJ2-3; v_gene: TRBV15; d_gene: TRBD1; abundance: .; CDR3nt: TGTGCCACCAGCAGACGCCTGACAGGGATGGGCACAGATACGCAGTATTTT; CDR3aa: CATSRRLTGMGTDTQYF
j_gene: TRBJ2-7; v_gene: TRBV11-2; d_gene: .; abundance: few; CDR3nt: TGTGCCAGCAGCTTCGGTGCGGGGACCTCCTACGAGCAGTACTTC; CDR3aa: CASSFGAGTSYEQYF
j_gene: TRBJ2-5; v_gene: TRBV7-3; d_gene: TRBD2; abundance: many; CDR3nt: TGTGCCAGCAGCTGGACTAGCGGGGGGGCTGAGACCCAGTACTTC; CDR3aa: CASSWTSGGAETQYF
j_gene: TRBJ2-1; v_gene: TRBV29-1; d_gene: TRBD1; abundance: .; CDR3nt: TGCAGCGTGGACCGGACAGGGGGCGGGAATGAGCAGTTCTTC; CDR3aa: CSVDRTGGGNEQFF
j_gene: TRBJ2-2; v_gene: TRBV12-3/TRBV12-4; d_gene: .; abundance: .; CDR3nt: TGTGCCAGCAGTCCAGCCTCGAACACCGGGGAGCTGTTTTTT; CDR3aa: CASSPASNTGELFF
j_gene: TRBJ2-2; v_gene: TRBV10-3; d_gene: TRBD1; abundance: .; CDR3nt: TGTGCCATCAGTGTCGGGACAGGTCTAACCGGGGAGCTGTTTTTT; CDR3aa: CAISVGTGLTGELFF
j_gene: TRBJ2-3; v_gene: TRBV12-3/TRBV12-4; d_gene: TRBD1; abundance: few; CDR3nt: TGTGCCAGCAGGCTCCGCAGGGGGCGTACGGGCACAGATACGCAGTATTTT; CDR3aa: CASRLRRGRTGTDTQYF
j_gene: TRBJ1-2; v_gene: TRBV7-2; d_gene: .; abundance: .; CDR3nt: TGTGCCAGCACCCTACCCCAGGGGTATGGCTACACCTTC; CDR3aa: CASTLPQGYGYTF